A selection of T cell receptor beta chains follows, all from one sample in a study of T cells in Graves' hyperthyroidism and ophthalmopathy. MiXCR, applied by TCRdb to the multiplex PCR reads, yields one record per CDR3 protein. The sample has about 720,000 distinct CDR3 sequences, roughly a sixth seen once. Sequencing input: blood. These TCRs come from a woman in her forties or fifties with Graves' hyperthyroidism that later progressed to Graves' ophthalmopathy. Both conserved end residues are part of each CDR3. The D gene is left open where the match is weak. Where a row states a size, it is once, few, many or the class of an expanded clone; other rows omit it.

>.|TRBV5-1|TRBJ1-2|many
TGCGCCAGCAGCTTGGGACAGGCTGGCTACACCTTC
CASSLGQAGYTF
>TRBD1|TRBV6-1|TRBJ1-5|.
TGTGCCAGCAGAAGCACCGGGACAGGGGGCTCGGATCAGCCCCAGCGTTTT
CASRSTGTGGSDQPQRF
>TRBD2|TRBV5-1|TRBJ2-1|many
TGCGCCAGCAGACACACCCTAGCGGGAAGCTCCTACAATGAGCAGTTCTTC
CASRHTLAGSSYNEQFF
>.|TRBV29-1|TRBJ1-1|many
TGCAGCGTTGTCCTGAACACTGAAGCTTTCTTT
CSVVLNTEAFF
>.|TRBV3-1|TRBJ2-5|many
TGTGCCAGCAGCCAAGTGCGGGGAGAGACCCAGTACTTC
CASSQVRGETQYF
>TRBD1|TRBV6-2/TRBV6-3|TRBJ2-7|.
TGTGCCAGCAGTTACGCTTCCGGGGACAGGGTCTCCTACGAGCAGTACTTC
CASSYASGDRVSYEQYF
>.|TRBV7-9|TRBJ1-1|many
TGTGCCAGCAGCCTGCGGACAGACACTGAAGCTTTCTTT
CASSLRTDTEAFF
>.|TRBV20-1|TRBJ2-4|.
TGCAGTGCTTACCCTGGGGGCCCGGACATTCAGTACTTC
CSAYPGGPDIQYF
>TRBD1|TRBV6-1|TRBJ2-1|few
TGTGCCAGCAGTTACGGCAGGACAGGGCATCGCTACAATGAGCAGTTCTTC
CASSYGRTGHRYNEQFF
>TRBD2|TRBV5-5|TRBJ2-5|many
TGTGCCAGCAGCGGGACTAGCAAACAGACCCAGTACTTC
CASSGTSKQTQYF
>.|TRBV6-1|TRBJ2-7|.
TGTGCCAGCAGTGGACAGGCCCACGAGCAGTACTTC
CASSGQAHEQYF
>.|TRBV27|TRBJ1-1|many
TGTGCCAGCAGTTTATCCGGACAGACTGAAGCTTTCTTT
CASSLSGQTEAFF
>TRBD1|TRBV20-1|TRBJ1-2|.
TGCAGTGCTAGAGAAACAGGGGCGCAGGCCCCATATGGCTACACCTTC
CSARETGAQAPYGYTF
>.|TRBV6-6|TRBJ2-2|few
TGTGCCAGCAGTTACTCTCCGGAGGGTAACACCGGGGAGCTGTTTTTT
CASSYSPEGNTGELFF
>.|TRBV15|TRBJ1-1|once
TGTGCCACCAGCAGATACGCCCTGAGGAGCACTGAAGCTTTCTTT
CATSRYALRSTEAFF
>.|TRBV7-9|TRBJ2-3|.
TGTGCCAGCAGCTTATTTTTAGATACGCAGTATTTT
CASSLFLDTQYF
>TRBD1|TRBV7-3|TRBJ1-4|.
TGTGCCAGCCTGGGACAGGGGAGCGAAAAACTGTTTTTT
CASLGQGSEKLFF
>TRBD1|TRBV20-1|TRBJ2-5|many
TGCAGTGCCAGACAGGGGGCGGCCCAGTACTTC
CSARQGAAQYF
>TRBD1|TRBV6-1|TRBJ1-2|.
TGTGCCAGCAGTCCCAGGACAGGGCCGATCTATGGCTACACCTTC
CASSPRTGPIYGYTF
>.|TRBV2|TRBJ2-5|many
TGTGCCAGCAGGGGGGACGGAGAGACCCAGTACTTC
CASRGDGETQYF
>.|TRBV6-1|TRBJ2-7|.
TGTGCCAGCAGTCCCCTACCCAGGGACGAGCAGTACTTC
CASSPLPRDEQYF
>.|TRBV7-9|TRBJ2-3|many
TGTGCCAGCAGCTTAGTCCCCGGGTACACAGATACGCAGTATTTT
CASSLVPGYTDTQYF
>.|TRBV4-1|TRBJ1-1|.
TGCGCCAGCAGCCAAGAGTGGTCGAACACTGAAGCTTTCTTT
CASSQEWSNTEAFF
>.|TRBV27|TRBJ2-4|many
TGTGCCAGCAGTTCCTTGGCTCTGCGGGCTAAAAACATTCAGTACTTC
CASSSLALRAKNIQYF
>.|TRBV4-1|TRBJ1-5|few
TGCGCCAGCAGCCAAGCAGGGGCCGGTCAGCCCCAGCATTTT
CASSQAGAGQPQHF
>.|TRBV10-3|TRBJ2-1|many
TGTGCCATCGGCGCCCCGCAGGGGTTTTACAATGAGCAGTTCTTC
CAIGAPQGFYNEQFF
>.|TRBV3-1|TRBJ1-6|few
TGTGCCAGCAGCCAAGGGTCGGGCCTGAGCTCCTATAATTCACCCCTCCACTTT
CASSQGSGLSSYNSPLHF
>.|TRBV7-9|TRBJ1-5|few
TGTGCCAGCAGCTTAGACAGGATCAATCAGCCCCAGCATTTT
CASSLDRINQPQHF
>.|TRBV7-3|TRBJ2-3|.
TGTGCCAGCAGCGCCGTAGGGACCCAGGAGGCAGATACGCAGTATTTT
CASSAVGTQEADTQYF
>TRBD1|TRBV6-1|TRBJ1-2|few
TGTGCCAGCAGTTCCCGACAGGGAGGGAATGGCTACACCTTC
CASSSRQGGNGYTF
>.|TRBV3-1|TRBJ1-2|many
TGTGCCAGCAGCCGGGGGACACCCGCTGAGGGCTACACCTTC
CASSRGTPAEGYTF
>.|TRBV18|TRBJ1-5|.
TGTGCCAGCTCCCCTGGATGGATTTATAGCAATCAGCCCCAGCATTTT
CASSPGWIYSNQPQHF
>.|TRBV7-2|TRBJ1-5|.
TGTGCCAGCAGCTTAAGTACACAGCGAAATCAGCCCCAGCATTTT
CASSLSTQRNQPQHF
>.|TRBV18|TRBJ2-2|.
TGTGCCAGCTCACCTCAACAGGGCCATATGAACACCGGGGAGCTGTTTTTT
CASSPQQGHMNTGELFF
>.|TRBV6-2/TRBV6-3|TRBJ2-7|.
TGTGCCAGCAGTTACTGGCGGGGCAGCTCCTACGAGCAGTACTTC
CASSYWRGSSYEQYF
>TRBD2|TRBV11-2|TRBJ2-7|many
TGTGCCAGCAGCATTAGCGGGGGGTTCAACGAGCAGTACTTC
CASSISGGFNEQYF
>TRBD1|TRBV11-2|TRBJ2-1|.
TGTGCCAGCAGCTCAGACAGGGACCCCTACAATGAGCAGTTCTTC
CASSSDRDPYNEQFF
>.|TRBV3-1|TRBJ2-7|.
TGTGCCAGCAGCCCCACCTTAGGTGGCTCCTACGAGCAGTACTTC
CASSPTLGGSYEQYF
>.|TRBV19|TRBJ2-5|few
TGTGCCAGTAGTATTGGGGGCTCTTGGCAAGAGACCCAGTACTTC
CASSIGGSWQETQYF
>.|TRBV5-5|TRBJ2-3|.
TGTGCCAGCAGCTCTGCCGGTGCGGGGCTCACAGATACGCAGTATTTT
CASSSAGAGLTDTQYF
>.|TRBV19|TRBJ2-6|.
TGTGCCACTAGGGGGACGGGCTCTGGGGCCAACGTCCTGACTTTC
CATRGTGSGANVLTF
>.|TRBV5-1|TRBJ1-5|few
TGCGCCAGCAGCTTGAGGGCAGGCAGCAATCAGCCCCAGCATTTT
CASSLRAGSNQPQHF
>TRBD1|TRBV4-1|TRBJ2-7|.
TGCGCCAACAGCCTTACAGGGGGCTCCTACGAGCAGTACTTC
CANSLTGGSYEQYF